This TCR beta chain is drawn from a study of human T cells and chemical hapten exposure. This CDR3 is 12 amino acids long. Trimming cost V 3 bases and J 10 bases, with 13 bases left between them. Germline CDR1 and CDR2: SGHKS and YYEKEE (reference sequence). TCRdb ran MiXCR on the RACE reads and lists one entry per CDR3 protein. The sample yields about 250,000 distinct CDR3 sequences, approximately 7.5% seen once. Many counts were recorded for this clonotype. Time point noted: pre-sensitization, week 0. Treatment of the sample: therapeutic diphenylcyclopropenone sensitization with weekly scalp DPC. The origin of this receptor is a man aged 18 to 30 with alopecia areata. Some clones in this sample may be carry-over from other donors' samples. The material sequenced was whole blood, taken in connection with sensitization to the hapten diphenylcyclopropenone (DPC). The V and J genes are TRBV5-5 and TRBJ1-1; D perhaps matches TRBD1 (6 bases). The CDR3 protein is CASSSSGVLAFF. The CDR3 DNA is TGTGCCAGCAGCTCATCAGGGGTTTTAGCTTTCTTT. Full variable domain (remainder filled in from reference TRBV5-5 and TRBJ1-1): DAGVTQSPTHLIKTRGQQVTLRCSPISGHKSVSWYQQVLGQGPQFIFQYYEKEERGRGNFPDRFSARQFPNYSSELNVNALLLGDSALYLCASSSSGVLAFFGQGTRLTVV.